Presented here are 23 T cell receptor beta chains from one specimen sequenced in a study of shared clonotypes between healthy human individuals. This table comes from immunoSEQ multiplex PCR, and its TCRdb copy is limited to in-frame clones, with some not included. The repertoire holds 2.3 million or so clones, with approximately 93% as singletons. Sequenced sample: naive CD4+ T cells from PBMCs. Subset in this sample: CD45RA+ positively selected. Every receptor here comes from a man aged 18 to 30 in good health. Some clones in this sample may be carry-over from other donors' samples.

The V and J genes are TRBV4-2 and TRBJ2-3; unclear D gene. Germline loops: CDR1 LGHNA, CDR2 YNFKEQ. Deletions cut 4 bases from V and 6 bases from J, with 11 bases between. The CDR3 has 13 amino acids. This CDR3 reads CASSPTWSDTQYF. The CDR3 region has the DNA TGTGCCAGCAGCCCCACGTGGTCCGATACGCAGTATTTT.

V gene TRBV18 combines with J gene TRBJ1-1; TRBD1 is a possible D gene (5 bases). Germline V gives CDR1 KGHSH, CDR2 LQKENI. The germline V and J ends were trimmed by 4 bases and 2 bases, with 8 bases remaining between them. CDR3 length equals 13 residues. DNA for the CDR3: TGTGCCAGCTCACAGGGGCTAAACACTGAAGCTTTCTTT. Translated: CASSQGLNTEAFF.

The V gene is TRBV18, the J gene TRBJ1-5; 10 positions match TRBD1. The CDR3 spans 16 residues. Germline V gene sequence: CDR1 KGHSH, CDR2 LQKENI. The V and J ends lost 1 base and 4 bases, in that order; junction bases with no gene match: 4. CDR3: CASSPLGTGVNQPQHF. The CDR3 DNA reads as TGTGCCAGCTCACCACTCGGGACAGGGGTTAATCAGCCCCAGCATTTT. Together with reference TRBV18 and TRBJ1-5, the CDR3 gives the full variable domain: NAGVMQNPRHLVRRRGQEARLRCSPMKGHSHVYWYRQLPEEGLKFMVYLQKENIIDESGMPKERFSAEFPKEGPSILRIQQVVRGDSAAYFCASSPLGTGVNQPQHFGDGTRLSIL.

This rearrangement joins TRBV27 to TRBJ2-2; 7 bases fit TRBD2. Germline values: CDR1 MNHEY, CDR2 SMNVEV (reference sequence). The length of the CDR3 is 16 residues. The V segment lost 4 bases and the J segment 6 bases; nucleotides outside the gene matches: 11. CDR3 DNA sequence: TGTGCCAGCAGTTCAGCAAACCCCGGGGGGTCCGGGGAGCTGTTTTTT. Translation: CASSSANPGGSGELFF.

This CDR3 is CSVTESSYEQYF. The CDR3 DNA follows: TGCAGCGTGACAGAGAGCTCCTACGAGCAGTACTTC. The J gene is TRBJ2-7, the V gene TRBV29-1; possibly TRBD1 for D (5 bases). The CDR3 is made up of 12 amino acids. From germline, CDR1 is SQVTM and CDR2 ANQGSEA. Trimming stripped 6 bases from V and 0 bases from J, with 9 bases between.

The chain uses TRBV18 and TRBJ2-1, with D unresolved. Trimming shortened V by 1 base and J by 5 bases, and 9 bases separated the two germline ends. Germline CDR1 reads KGHSH; CDR2 reads LQKENI. This CDR3 spans 14 amino acids. The DNA of the CDR3 is TGTGCCAGCTCACCACAGGGTCTAGACAATGAGCAGTTCTTC. Translating it yields CASSPQGLDNEQFF.

The rearrangement links TRBV19 to TRBJ2-3; unclear D gene. CDR1 and CDR2 from the germline V gene are LNHDA and SQIVND (reference sequence). V lost 5 bases and J lost 4, with 16 bases in between. This CDR3 spans 15 amino acids. The CDR3 DNA reads TGTGCCAGTAGTGGCCCGATTAATGGGGCAGATACGCAGTATTTT. Protein sequence: CASSGPINGADTQYF.

J is TRBJ2-7 and V is TRBV7-2; 8 positions agree with TRBD1. Germline-derived CDR1 and CDR2 are SGHTA and FQGNSA. This CDR3 has 16 amino acids. Trimming removed 6 bases from V and 4 bases from J; junction bases left unmatched: 14. This CDR3 reads CASSPRGRQGAYEQYF. Written as DNA, the CDR3 is TGTGCCAGCAGTCCCCGCGGTCGGCAGGGGGCTTACGAGCAGTACTTC.

The V call is TRBV5-1, the J call TRBJ1-6, with D uncertain. The CDR3 loop spans 17 amino acids. V gave up 0 bases and J gave up 7 bases, with 17 bases separating them. CDR1 and CDR2 from the germline V gene are SGHRS and YFSETQ. Here the CDR3 reads CASSLGPTGGENSPLHF. CDR3 DNA sequence: TGCGCCAGCAGCTTGGGACCGACCGGCGGGGAGAATTCACCCCTCCACTTT.

The rearrangement uses TRBV7-2 and TRBJ2-7; perhaps TRBD2 as D (6 bases). Germline CDR1 SGHTA, CDR2 FQGNSA. This CDR3 is 16 amino acids long. The V end was cut by 5 bases, the J end by 4 bases, with 21 bases between. The CDR3 region has the DNA TGTGCCAGCAGCCAAAGCGGGCTAGGGCTAATTTACGAGCAGTACTTC. Encoded protein: CASSQSGLGLIYEQYF.

Of note for this clone: This sample also contains other DNA sequences that code for the same CDR3. The V call is TRBV28, the J call TRBJ1-2, with D perhaps TRBD1 (6 bases). Deletions cut 2 bases from V and 4 bases from J, with 8 bases between. In germline, CDR1 is MDHEN, CDR2 SYDVKM. This CDR3 has 13 amino acids. The CDR3 sequence: CASSLTGPYGYTF. The CDR3 DNA is TGTGCCAGCAGTTTAACAGGGCCCTATGGCTACACCTTC.

A remark on this clone: This same CDR3 is encoded by further DNA sequences in the sample. The chain employs TRBV7-3 and TRBJ2-1; TRBD1 matches at 7 bases. The CDR3 runs 14 residues. The germline V gene has CDR1 SGHTA and CDR2 FQGTGA. V dropped 5 bases and J dropped 2; count of bases not matched to a gene: 3. CDR3 sequence reads: CASSRTGTYNEQFF. The CDR3 nucleotides read TGTGCCAGCAGCCGGACAGGCACCTACAATGAGCAGTTCTTC.

The gene calls are TRBV7-5 and TRBJ2-6; the D segment call TRBD1 is taken from the table without a DNA check. TRBV7-5 represents a pseudogene. This CDR3 region has 16 residues. The CDR3 spells CARSFQGARGANVLTF. DNA for the CDR3: TGTGCCAGAAGCTTCCAGGGGGCAAGGGGGGCCAACGTCCTGACTTTC.

This chain links TRBV2 with TRBJ2-7; D possibly corresponds to TRBD2 (6 bases). CDR1 is SNHLY and CDR2 is FYNNEI in the germline V gene. Deletions cut 6 bases from V and 5 bases from J, with 17 bases between. The CDR3 consists of 14 residues. CDR3 loop: CASRRGRAEDEQYF. Written as DNA, the CDR3 is TGTGCCAGCAGGCGGGGCAGGGCAGAGGACGAGCAGTACTTC.

A single count supports this clone. The J gene is TRBJ2-3, the V gene TRBV5-1, with TRBD2 as a possible D gene (6 bases). Germline values: CDR1 SGHRS, CDR2 YFSETQ. The CDR3 length is 17 residues. With 0 bases removed from V and 2 bases from J, the gap between germline ends came to 16 bases. This CDR3 is CASSLGRASETTDTQYF. CDR3 DNA sequence: TGCGCCAGCAGCTTGGGTCGGGCTAGCGAAACCACAGATACGCAGTATTTT.

The genes are TRBV5-1 and TRBJ1-2, with 8 bases matching TRBD1. V was clipped by 4 bases and J by 6 bases; unmatched bases: 5. CDR3 length: 13 amino acids. Germline CDR1 is SGHRS and CDR2 is YFSETQ. The CDR3 DNA reads as TGCGCCAGCAGCCAAGTGACAGGGGATGGCTACACCTTC. Its protein product is CASSQVTGDGYTF.

V is TRBV27 and J is TRBJ1-5; TRBD1 matches at 11 bases. With V trimmed by 6 bases and J by 5 bases, 6 bases remained unmatched. CDR1 is MNHEY, CDR2 SMNVEV, per germline (reference sequence). The CDR3 loop spans 15 amino acids. CDR3 in amino acids: CASRAGTGGYQPQHF. DNA for the CDR3: TGTGCCAGCAGAGCCGGGACAGGGGGGTATCAGCCCCAGCATTTT.

CDR3 region: CASSLTGLDREQYF. The CDR3, as DNA: TGCGCCAGCAGCTTGACAGGTCTAGACCGCGAGCAGTACTTC. V is TRBV5-1 and J is TRBJ2-7; TRBD1 might be the D (5 bases). CDR1 is SGHRS, CDR2 YFSETQ, per germline. The CDR3 is 14 residues long. Trimming shortened V by 1 base and J by 6 bases, and 14 bases separated the two germline ends.

The rearrangement joins TRBV28 to TRBJ2-7; the match to TRBD1 covers 12 bases. Germline trimming cut 4 bases from V and 4 bases from J; bases unmatched to any gene: 8. This CDR3 has 16 amino acids. Germline V CDR1 and CDR2: MDHEN, SYDVKM. The CDR3 sequence: CASSSTGTGGGYEQYF. CDR3 sequence (DNA): TGTGCCAGCAGTTCTACTGGGACAGGGGGCGGGTACGAGCAGTACTTC.

The chain uses TRBV28 and TRBJ1-2; weak D call: TRBD1 (5 bases). The V end was cut by 10 bases, the J end by 0 bases, with 18 bases between. Germline CDR1 reads MDHEN; CDR2 reads SYDVKM. The CDR3 spans 15 residues. The CDR3 DNA follows: TGTGCCATCGGTGGGGGGGATACATCTAACTATGGCTACACCTTC. Translation: CAIGGGDTSNYGYTF.

This chain joins TRBV6-1 and TRBJ2-3; D unresolved. Germline V gene data show CDR1 as MNHNS and CDR2 as SASEGT. Trimming stripped 8 bases from V and 5 bases from J, with 11 bases between. The CDR3 is 12 amino acids. The DNA for the CDR3 is TGTGCCAGCTCTACCTTGGGAGATACGCAGTATTTT. Encoded protein: CASSTLGDTQYF.

The chain employs TRBV6-1 and TRBJ2-1; no clear D gene. CDR3 length equals 14 residues. V shed 2 bases and J shed 11 bases, with 16 bases lying between them. Germline loops: CDR1 MNHNS, CDR2 SASEGT. CDR3 nucleotides: TGTGCCAGCAGTGAATCGATTGTGGTGCACAAGCAGTTCTTC. Translating gives CASSESIVVHKQFF.

V is TRBV5-1 and J is TRBJ2-5; D remains unclear. The CDR3 extends over 16 amino acids. The V gene's germline CDR1 is SGHRS and CDR2 YFSETQ. V shed 4 bases and J shed 2 bases, with 18 bases lying between them. CDR3 loop: CASSLAPGRYQETQYF. CDR3 sequence (DNA): TGCGCCAGCAGCCTCGCTCCCGGGCGGTATCAAGAGACCCAGTACTTC. The full variable domain, completed using reference TRBV5-1 and TRBJ2-5, is KAGVTQTPRYLIKTRGQQVTLSCSPISGHRSVSWYQQTPGQGLQFLFEYFSETQRNKGNFPGRFSGRQFSNSRSEMNVSTLELGDSALYLCASSLAPGRYQETQYFGPGTRLLVL.